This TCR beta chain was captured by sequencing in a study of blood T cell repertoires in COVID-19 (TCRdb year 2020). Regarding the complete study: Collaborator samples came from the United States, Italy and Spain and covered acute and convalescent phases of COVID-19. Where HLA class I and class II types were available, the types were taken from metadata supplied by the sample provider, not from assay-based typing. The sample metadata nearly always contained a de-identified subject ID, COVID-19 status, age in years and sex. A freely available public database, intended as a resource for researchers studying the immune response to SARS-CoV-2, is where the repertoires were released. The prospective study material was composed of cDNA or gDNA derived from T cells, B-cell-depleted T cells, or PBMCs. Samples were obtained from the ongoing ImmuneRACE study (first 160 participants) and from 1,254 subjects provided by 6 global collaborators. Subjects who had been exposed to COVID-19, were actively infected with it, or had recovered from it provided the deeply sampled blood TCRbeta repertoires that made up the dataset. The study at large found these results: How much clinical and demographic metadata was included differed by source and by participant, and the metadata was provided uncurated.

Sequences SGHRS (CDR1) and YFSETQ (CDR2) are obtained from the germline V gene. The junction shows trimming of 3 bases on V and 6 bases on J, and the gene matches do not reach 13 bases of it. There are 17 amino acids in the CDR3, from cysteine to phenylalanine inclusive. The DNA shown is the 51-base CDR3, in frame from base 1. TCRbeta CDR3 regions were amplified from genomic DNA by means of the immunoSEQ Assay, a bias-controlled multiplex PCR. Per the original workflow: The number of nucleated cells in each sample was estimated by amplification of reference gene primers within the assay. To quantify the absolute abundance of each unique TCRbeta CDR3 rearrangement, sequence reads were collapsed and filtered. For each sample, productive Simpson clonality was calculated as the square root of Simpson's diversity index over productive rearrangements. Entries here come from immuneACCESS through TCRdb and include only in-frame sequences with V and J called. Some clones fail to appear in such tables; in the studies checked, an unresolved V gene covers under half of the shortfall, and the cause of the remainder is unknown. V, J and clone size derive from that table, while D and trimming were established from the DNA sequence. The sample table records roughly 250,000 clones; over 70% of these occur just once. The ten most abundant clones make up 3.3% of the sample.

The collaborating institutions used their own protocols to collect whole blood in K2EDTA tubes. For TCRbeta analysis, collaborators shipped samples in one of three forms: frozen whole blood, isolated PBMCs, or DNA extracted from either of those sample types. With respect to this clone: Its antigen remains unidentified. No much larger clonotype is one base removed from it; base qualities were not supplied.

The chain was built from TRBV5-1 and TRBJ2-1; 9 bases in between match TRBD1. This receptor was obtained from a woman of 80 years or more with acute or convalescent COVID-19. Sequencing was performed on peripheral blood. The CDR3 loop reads CASSSTLRTGALNEQFF. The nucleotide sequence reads TGCGCCAGCAGCTCGACCCTCCGGACAGGGGCCCTCAATGAGCAGTTCTTC.